These T cell receptor beta chains were read from a single sample in a study of shared clonotypes between healthy human individuals. Libraries were prepared by immunoSEQ multiplex PCR; TCRdb keeps only in-frame clonotypes and omits some of them. The table lists around 1.6 million clones, 95% to 99% of them singletons. The sample was naive CD4+ T cells sorted from blood. The source is a man aged 25 to 45 in good health. The CDR3 runs from the conserved cysteine through the conserved F or W. The D gene is left open where the match is weak.

TGTGCCAGCAGCTTCGACAGCTACAATGAGCAGTTCTTC	CASSFDSYNEQFF	TRBJ2-1	13	TRBV11-3	NA
TGCAGCGTTGAATCGGGGGACGAGCAGTACTTC	CSVESGDEQYF	TRBJ2-7	11	TRBV29-1	NA
TGCGCCAGCAGCTTAACGACCGGGACAGGCTACAATGAGCAGTTCTTC	CASSLTTGTGYNEQFF	TRBJ2-1	16	TRBV5-1	TRBD1
TGTGCCAGAAGCTCCCACTACCCGGACAGGGGCGGCCAAGAGACCCAGTACTTC	CARSSHYPDRGGQETQYF	TRBJ2-5	18	TRBV5-3	TRBD1
TGTGCCAGCCAAAGCGGGAGCCTACCCTACGAGCAGTACTTC	CASQSGSLPYEQYF	TRBJ2-7	14	TRBV25-1	TRBD2
TGTGCCAGCACCCTCAGGGGGCGGGAGGGCCCTCCCTACGAGCAGTACTTC	CASTLRGREGPPYEQYF	TRBJ2-7	17	TRBV2	NA
TGTGCCAGCAGTGCCAGAGCAACTAATGAAAAACTGTTTTTT	CASSARATNEKLFF	TRBJ1-4	14	TRBV2	NA
TGTGCCAGCAGCTTGGCCGGGAGGGGCGGTTATTACAATGAGCAGTTCTTC	CASSLAGRGGYYNEQFF	TRBJ2-1	17	TRBV5-4	TRBD2
TGTGCCAGTAGCCCAGAAGGGACGGTGAACACTGAAGCTTTCTTT	CASSPEGTVNTEAFF	TRBJ1-1	15	TRBV7-2	NA
TGTGCCAGCAGTCCCAGACTAGCGGGAGGCGCACAAGAGACCCAGTACTTC	CASSPRLAGGAQETQYF	TRBJ2-5	17	TRBV27	TRBD2
TGCAGCGTTTTACCAGGGGGCAATCAGCCCCAGCATTTT	CSVLPGGNQPQHF	TRBJ1-5	13	TRBV29-1	NA
TGTGCCAGCAGCGGGGGACTAGCGGGAGTCGCGACCCAGTACTTC	CASSGGLAGVATQYF	TRBJ2-5	15	TRBV7-9	TRBD2
TGTGCCAGCAGCGTACAGGGCTGGGAGAGTGAAAAACTGTTTTTT	CASSVQGWESEKLFF	TRBJ1-4	15	TRBV5-6	NA
TGCGCCAGCAGCTTGGGATCGGTAGGGAACGAGCAGTACTTC	CASSLGSVGNEQYF	TRBJ2-7	14	TRBV5-1	NA
TGCGCCAGCAGTGAGTCCACTAGCGGGAGGCTGTACTTC	CASSESTSGRLYF	TRBJ2-7	13	TRBV10-1	TRBD2